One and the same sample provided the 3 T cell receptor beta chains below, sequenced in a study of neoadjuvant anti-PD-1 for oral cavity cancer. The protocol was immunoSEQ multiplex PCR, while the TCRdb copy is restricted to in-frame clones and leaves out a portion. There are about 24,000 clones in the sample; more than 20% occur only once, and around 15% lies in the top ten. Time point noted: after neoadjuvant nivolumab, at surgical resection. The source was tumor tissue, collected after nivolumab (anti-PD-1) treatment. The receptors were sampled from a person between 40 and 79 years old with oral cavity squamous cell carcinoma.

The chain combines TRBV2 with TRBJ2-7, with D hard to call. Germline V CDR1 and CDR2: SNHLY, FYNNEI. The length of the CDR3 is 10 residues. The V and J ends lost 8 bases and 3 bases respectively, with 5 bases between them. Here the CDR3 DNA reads TGTGCCAGCCGGGTCTACGAGCAGTACTTC. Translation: CASRVYEQYF.

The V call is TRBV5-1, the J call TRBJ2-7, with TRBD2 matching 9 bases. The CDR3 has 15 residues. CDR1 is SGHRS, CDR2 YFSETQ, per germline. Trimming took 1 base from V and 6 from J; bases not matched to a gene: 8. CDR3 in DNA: TGCGCCAGCAGCTTGAGTAGCGGGAGTATATCCGAGCAGTACTTC. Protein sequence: CASSLSSGSISEQYF. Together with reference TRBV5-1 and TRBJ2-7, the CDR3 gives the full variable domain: KAGVTQTPRYLIKTRGQQVTLSCSPISGHRSVSWYQQTPGQGLQFLFEYFSETQRNKGNFPGRFSGRQFSNSRSEMNVSTLELGDSALYLCASSLSSGSISEQYFGPGTRLTVT.

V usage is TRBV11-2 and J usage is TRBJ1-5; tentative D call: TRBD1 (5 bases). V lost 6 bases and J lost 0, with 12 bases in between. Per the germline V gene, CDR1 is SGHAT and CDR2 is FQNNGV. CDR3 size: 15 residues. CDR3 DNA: TGTGCCAGCAGTCTGACAGCTTATAGCAATCAGCCCCAGCATTTT. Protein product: CASSLTAYSNQPQHF.